A selection of T cell receptor beta chains follows, all from one sample in a study of shared clonotypes between healthy human individuals. Clones were read by immunoSEQ multiplex PCR, and TCRdb kept only the in-frame ones, dropping some. The profile shows some 1,900,000 clones, less than 95% of them singletons. The sequenced sample consisted of naive CD8+ T cells sorted from blood. These receptors came from a man younger than 35 in good health. CDR3s include the opening cysteine and the closing phenylalanine or tryptophan. The order of the fields is CDR3 protein, CDR3 DNA, D gene, clone size, J gene, V gene. The D gene is left open where the match is weak. Clone sizes are given selectively: once, few, many, or a class where the clone is expanded.

CDR3aa: CASSVGTGEIYGYTF
CDR3nt: TGTGCCAGCAGCGTGGGGACAGGGGAGATTTATGGCTACACCTTC
d_gene: TRBD1
abundance: .
j_gene: TRBJ1-2
v_gene: TRBV5-5

CDR3aa: CASSPGNMNTEAFF
CDR3nt: TGTGCCAGCAGCCCTGGGAACATGAACACTGAAGCTTTCTTT
d_gene: .
abundance: .
j_gene: TRBJ1-1
v_gene: TRBV13

CDR3aa: CASSLTSRTEAFF
CDR3nt: TGTGCCAGCAGTTTGACCTCCCGCACTGAAGCTTTCTTT
d_gene: .
abundance: .
j_gene: TRBJ1-1
v_gene: TRBV27

CDR3aa: CASSINDYEQYF
CDR3nt: TGTGCCAGTAGTATAAACGACTACGAGCAGTACTTC
d_gene: .
abundance: .
j_gene: TRBJ2-7
v_gene: TRBV19

CDR3aa: CASSPVTSGWGEKLFF
CDR3nt: TGTGCCAGCAGCCCCGTTACGTCAGGGTGGGGTGAAAAACTGTTTTTT
d_gene: .
abundance: .
j_gene: TRBJ1-4
v_gene: TRBV7-9

CDR3aa: CASSLVASYEQYF
CDR3nt: TGTGCCAGCAGCTTGGTCGCCTCCTACGAGCAGTACTTC
d_gene: .
abundance: once
j_gene: TRBJ2-7
v_gene: TRBV5-5

CDR3aa: CASSPSNRGQYF
CDR3nt: TGTGCCAGCAGCCCTAGTAACAGGGGACAGTACTTC
d_gene: TRBD1
abundance: .
j_gene: TRBJ2-7
v_gene: TRBV7-9

CDR3aa: CASSESALLGEKLFF
CDR3nt: TGTGCCAGCAGTGAGTCGGCCCTATTGGGGGAAAAACTGTTTTTT
d_gene: .
abundance: .
j_gene: TRBJ1-4
v_gene: TRBV2

CDR3aa: CASSFRGTGPFSEAFF
CDR3nt: TGTGCCAGCAGTTTCAGGGGAACAGGGCCTTTCAGTGAAGCTTTCTTT
d_gene: .
abundance: .
j_gene: TRBJ1-1
v_gene: TRBV27

CDR3aa: CASSLDSGVPYEQYF
CDR3nt: TGTGCCAGCAGCTTAGATTCGGGGGTTCCCTACGAGCAGTACTTC
d_gene: .
abundance: .
j_gene: TRBJ2-7
v_gene: TRBV11-3

CDR3aa: CASSLGDGTYEQYF
CDR3nt: TGTGCCAGCAGCTTAGGGGACGGCACCTACGAGCAGTACTTC
d_gene: .
abundance: .
j_gene: TRBJ2-7
v_gene: TRBV11-2

CDR3aa: CASSQPGTRSDEQFF
CDR3nt: TGCGCCAGCAGCCAACCCGGGACACGGAGCGATGAGCAGTTCTTC
d_gene: .
abundance: .
j_gene: TRBJ2-1
v_gene: TRBV4-1

CDR3aa: CASSFISGGGTDTQYF
CDR3nt: TGTGCCAGCAGCTTTATTAGCGGGGGAGGCACAGATACGCAGTATTTT
d_gene: TRBD2
abundance: .
j_gene: TRBJ2-3
v_gene: TRBV13

CDR3aa: CASSIRTSGGTKFF
CDR3nt: TGTGCCAGCAGCATCAGGACTAGCGGGGGGACAAAGTTCTTC
d_gene: TRBD2
abundance: .
j_gene: TRBJ2-1
v_gene: TRBV27